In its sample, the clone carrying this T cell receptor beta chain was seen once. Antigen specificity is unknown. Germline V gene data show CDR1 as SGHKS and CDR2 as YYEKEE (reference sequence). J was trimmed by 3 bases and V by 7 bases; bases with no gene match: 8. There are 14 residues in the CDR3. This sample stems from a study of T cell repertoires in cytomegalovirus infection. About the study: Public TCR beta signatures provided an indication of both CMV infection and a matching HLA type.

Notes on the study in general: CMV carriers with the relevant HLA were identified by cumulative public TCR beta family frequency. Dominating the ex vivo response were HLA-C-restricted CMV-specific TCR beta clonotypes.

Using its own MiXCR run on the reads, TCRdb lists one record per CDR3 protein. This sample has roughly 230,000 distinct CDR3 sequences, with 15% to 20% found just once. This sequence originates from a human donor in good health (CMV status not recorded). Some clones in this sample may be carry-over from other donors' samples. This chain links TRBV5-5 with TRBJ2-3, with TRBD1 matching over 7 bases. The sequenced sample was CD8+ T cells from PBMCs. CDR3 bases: TGTGCCAGCCGATTGAACAGGGGAACAGATACGCAGTATTTT. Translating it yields CASRLNRGTDTQYF.